This T cell receptor beta chain was recovered during a study of T cell clonotyping in hematopoietic cell transplantation. General observations from the study: Few recipient clonotypes overlapped donors; over 97% were de novo at given depth. After transplant, recipient diversity fell while pathologically expanded clonotypes grew through day 180. No sorting was done, leaving CD4 and CD8 contributions mixed.

As concerns this clone: As yet, its antigen is unknown.

Stated time point: recipient sample about 28 days before transplant, after cytoreduction. Samples: about 28 days before transplant, then days 30, 100 and 180 after. Libraries were prepared by immunoSEQ multiplex PCR; TCRdb keeps only in-frame clonotypes and omits some of them. The sample has approximately 46,000 clones; 80% to 90% are singletons. Germline CDR1 GTSNPN, CDR2 SVGIG (reference sequence). Trimming removed 4 bases at V and 2 bases at J, with 20 bases between. This CDR3 spans 16 amino acids. The starting material was peripheral blood mononuclear cells, obtained before stem cell transplant. This chain connects TRBV30 to TRBJ1-2, with a weak D call TRBD1 (5 bases). This receptor was taken from a man between 60 and 75 years old with biphenotypic leukemia. Some clones in this sample may be carry-over from other donors' samples. The CDR3 DNA follows: TGTGCCTGGACTCGGCGGGGGTTGATAGAGAACTATGGCTACACCTTC. Translating gives CAWTRRGLIENYGYTF.